One sample yielded the 23 T cell receptor beta chains listed below, sequenced in a study of blood T cells in healthy people across ages. A J-beta primer mix and a sample-barcoded 5' primer were used in a second PCR of roughly 7 to 12 cycles. MiXCR, run by TCRdb on the 5' RACE reads, gives a single entry per CDR3 protein. The table has 1.5 million to 2 million distinct CDR3 sequences, 28% seen once. The specimen was blood. The receptor set was obtained from a woman in her 30s in good health.

This clonotype appeared a few times. J is TRBJ1-2 and V is TRBV6-1; no reliable D call. This CDR3 spans 15 amino acids. Between the trimmed V and J ends, which lost 2 bases and 9 bases, there was a span of 19 bases. Looked up from germline, CDR1 is MNHNS and CDR2 is SASEGT. CDR3 amino acids: CASSESPEGGRSYTF. For the CDR3, the DNA is TGTGCCAGCAGTGAATCCCCGGAAGGTGGCAGAAGCTACACCTTC.

In its sample, this clonotype was seen a few times. This rearrangement joins TRBV5-5 to TRBJ1-5; D possibly corresponds to TRBD1 (5 bases). The CDR3 covers 15 residues. Deletions cut 0 bases from V and 4 bases from J, with 11 bases between. Germline V lookup: CDR1 SGHKS, CDR2 YYEKEE (reference sequence). The CDR3 bases are TGTGCCAGCAGCTTGGAGTCAGGGCGTAATCAGCCCCAGCATTTT. Translating gives CASSLESGRNQPQHF.

The chain carries TRBV28 and TRBJ1-6; TRBD1 might be the D (6 bases). Trimming removed 7 bases from V and 7 bases from J, with 17 bases in between. Germline-derived CDR1 and CDR2 are MDHEN and SYDVKM. The CDR3 covers 15 residues. This chain's CDR3 is CASITAGTLNSPLHF. CDR3 sequence (DNA): TGTGCCAGCATCACGGCCGGGACACTAAATTCACCCCTCCACTTT.

The chain uses TRBV6-2 or TRBV6-3 and TRBJ1-5; 11 nucleotides align to TRBD1. Germline values: CDR1 MNHEY, CDR2 SVGEGT. With V trimmed by 8 bases and J by 3 bases, 6 bases remained unmatched. The CDR3 extends over 15 amino acids. CDR3 sequence (DNA): TGTGCCAGCCGTGGACAGGGGGCCCACAATCAGCCCCAGCATTTT. It codes for CASRGQGAHNQPQHF.

A few counts support this clonotype. This chain connects TRBV5-1 to TRBJ2-7, with TRBD1 identical over 9 bases. V lost 4 bases and J lost 1; bases outside the gene matches: 12. CDR1 SGHRS and CDR2 YFSETQ come from the germline V gene. This CDR3 has 17 residues. The CDR3 here is CASSPLPGQGRSYEQYF. CDR3 nucleotide sequence: TGCGCCAGCAGCCCACTCCCCGGACAGGGGCGATCCTACGAGCAGTACTTC.

This clonotype was seen a few times. V is TRBV5-1 and J is TRBJ2-7, with D perhaps TRBD2 (6 bases). V was cut by 6 bases and J by 2 bases, with 18 bases left in between. Germline V gene sequence: CDR1 SGHRS, CDR2 YFSETQ. The CDR3 extends over 15 amino acids. DNA of the CDR3: TGCGCCAGCAACCTGGGGGGAAGCGGGCCCTACGAGCAGTACTTC. Protein sequence: CASNLGGSGPYEQYF.

The chain combines TRBV20-1 with TRBJ1-2; TRBD1 might be the D (6 bases). The CDR3 loop spans 15 amino acids. The germline CDR1 and CDR2 sequences are DFQATT and SNEGSKA (reference sequence). Deletions cut 6 bases from V and 2 bases from J, with 19 bases between. The DNA for the CDR3 is TGCAGTGCCTTGAATGCGGGTCAGGGGAACTATGGCTACACCTTC. Its translation is CSALNAGQGNYGYTF.

About this clonotype itself: Because it lacks the conserved phenylalanine or tryptophan at the end, this CDR3 is likely a read error. The rearrangement uses TRBV28 and TRBJ2-4; 12 bases match TRBD2. The J call could be wrong; TRBJ2-7 is a better fit for the DNA end. The CDR3 runs 15 residues. Looked up from germline, CDR1 is MDHEN and CDR2 is SYDVKM. The CDR3 sequence: CASSWGLAGSYEQYL. DNA of the CDR3: TGTGCCAGCAGTTGGGGACTAGCGGGCTCCTACGAGCAGTACCTC.

The sample holds many counts of this clonotype. The chain couples TRBV5-1 to TRBJ2-7; tentative D call: TRBD1 (6 bases). The germline gives CDR1 SGHRS, CDR2 YFSETQ. The germline V and J ends were trimmed by 0 bases and 0 bases, with 16 bases remaining between them. There are 17 residues in the CDR3. This chain's CDR3 is CASSLAGAGAASYEQYF. CDR3 coding DNA: TGCGCCAGCAGCTTGGCCGGGGCAGGGGCGGCCTCCTACGAGCAGTACTTC.

The chain is built from TRBV12-3 or TRBV12-4 and TRBJ1-1; D call uncertain. CDR3 length equals 14 residues. Trimming stripped 3 bases from V and 1 base from J, with 9 bases between. The CDR3 sequence is CASSFVRRNTEAFF. The CDR3 bases are TGTGCCAGCAGTTTTGTACGGCGGAACACTGAAGCTTTCTTT.

About this clonotype: A much larger clone is a single base away; this may be a read error. The chain combines TRBV6-5 with TRBJ2-1, with TRBD2 matching over 7 bases. CDR1 MNHEY and CDR2 SVGAGI come from the germline V gene. CDR3 length: 11 amino acids. Unmatched junction bases numbered 3, after V lost 6 bases and J lost 10 bases. The CDR3 here is CASRTSYEQFF. The CDR3 DNA is TGTGCCAGCAGGACTAGCTACGAGCAGTTCTTC.

For this clonotype: This could be a read error, since a much larger clone is one nucleotide away. The chain has TRBV6-5 and TRBJ1-2; D is unresolved. The CDR3 is made up of 13 amino acids. Trimming took off 7 bases at V and 4 bases at J, with 13 bases between the two ends. CDR1 and CDR2 (germline): MNHEY, SVGAGI. This CDR3 is CASKEAEFYGYTF. For the CDR3, the DNA is TGTGCCAGCAAGGAGGCCGAATTCTATGGCTACACCTTC.

This clonotype came up many times. This chain joins TRBV4-1 and TRBJ2-7, with D perhaps matching TRBD1 (5 bases). Trimming took 0 bases from V and 5 from J, leaving 11 bases between them. CDR3 length equals 14 residues. Per the germline V gene, CDR1 is MGHRA and CDR2 is YSYEKL. The chain's CDR3 is CASSQDTGKNEQYF. In nucleotides, the CDR3 is TGCGCCAGCAGCCAAGATACAGGTAAAAACGAGCAGTACTTC.

This clonotype was counted many times. This sequence joins TRBV12-3 or TRBV12-4 and TRBJ2-1; D is perhaps TRBD1 or TRBD2 (6 bases each). The CDR3 runs 13 residues. V dropped 3 bases and J dropped 6 bases, with 9 bases sitting between them. CDR3 DNA: TGTGCCAGCAGTTTTTCGGGGGCCAATGAGCAGTTCTTC. This gives the protein CASSFSGANEQFF.

This clonotype was observed a handful of times. J is TRBJ1-2 and V is TRBV12-3 or TRBV12-4; D possibly corresponds to TRBD1 (5 bases). This CDR3 comprises 14 residues. The V end was cut by 4 bases, the J end by 3 bases, with 12 bases between. CDR3 sequence (DNA): TGTGCCAGCAGTTCCCACCGGGGGGACTATGGCTACACCTTC. Amino acid sequence: CASSSHRGDYGYTF.

V gene TRBV7-2 combines with J gene TRBJ1-2, with a weak D call TRBD1 (5 bases). The CDR3 is made up of 14 amino acids. Germline V gene sequence: CDR1 SGHTA, CDR2 FQGNSA. V was cut by 0 bases and J by 8 bases, with 13 bases left in between. CDR3 bases: TGTGCCAGCAGCTTAGCGGGGGAGGGTCGCGGCTACACCTTC. This sequence encodes CASSLAGEGRGYTF.

The chain is built from TRBV7-2 and TRBJ2-3; no clear D. Trimming removed 1 base from V and 3 bases from J, with 14 bases in between. The germline gives CDR1 SGHTA, CDR2 FQGNSA. CDR3 length equals 16 residues. DNA of the CDR3: TGTGCCAGCAGCTTAGATACGGGTTACGGAACAGATACGCAGTATTTT. Its translation: CASSLDTGYGTDTQYF.

This clonotype was recorded many times. The chain joins TRBV28 to TRBJ2-7; the match to TRBD2 covers 9 bases. V shed 1 base, J shed 6 bases, and the junction held 7 bases outside the gene matches. Germline V gene lookup returns CDR1 MDHEN and CDR2 SYDVKM. The CDR3 runs to 15 residues. For the CDR3, the DNA is TGTGCCAGCAGTTTATTAGCGGGGGCTGTCGGCGAGCAGTACTTC. This translates into CASSLLAGAVGEQYF. Full variable domain (outside the CDR3, taken from reference TRBV28 and TRBJ2-7): DVKVTQSSRYLVKRTGEKVFLECVQDMDHENMFWYRQDPGLGLRLIYFSYDVKMKEKGDIPEGYSVSREKKERFSLILESASTNQTSMYLCASSLLAGAVGEQYFGPGTRLTVT.

J is TRBJ2-3 and V is TRBV20-1; D perhaps matches TRBD2 (6 bases). V shed 2 bases and J shed 1 base, with 16 bases lying between them. The CDR3 sequence is 16 residues long. From germline, CDR1 is DFQATT and CDR2 SNEGSKA (reference sequence). CDR3 nucleotides: TGCAGTGCTAGAATATTCCGGGCGGGGCGCACAGATACGCAGTATTTT. This sequence encodes CSARIFRAGRTDTQYF.

The chain links TRBV28 to TRBJ1-1; TRBD1 might be the D (5 bases). The CDR3 sequence is 16 residues long. The V gene's germline CDR1 is MDHEN and CDR2 SYDVKM. The ends were cut back, 7 bases at V and 10 bases at J, with 28 bases in the middle. CDR3 DNA: TGTGCCAGCAATTTCCATTCTTCGGGGCAGGGAGGTGGAGCTTTCTTT. This encodes CASNFHSSGQGGGAFF. Together with reference TRBV28 and TRBJ1-1, the CDR3 gives the full variable domain: DVKVTQSSRYLVKRTGEKVFLECVQDMDHENMFWYRQDPGLGLRLIYFSYDVKMKEKGDIPEGYSVSREKKERFSLILESASTNQTSMYLCASNFHSSGQGGGAFFGQGTRLTVV.

The CDR3 nucleotides are TGCGCCAGCAGCCAAGAAGCGGGCAGCACAGATACGCAGTATTTT. Its protein is CASSQEAGSTDTQYF. V is TRBV4-3 and J is TRBJ2-3, with a tentative D call TRBD2 (6 bases). Germline values: CDR1 LGHNA, CDR2 YSLEER. The germline V and J ends were trimmed by 0 bases and 0 bases, with 7 bases remaining between them. The CDR3 covers 15 residues.

Notes on this clonotype: A read error may explain this, as a much larger clone is one base away. The gene calls are TRBV20-1 and TRBJ2-1; D is uncertain. The J call could be wrong; TRBJ2-7 is a better fit for the DNA end. CDR1 is DFQATT and CDR2 is SNEGSKA in the germline V gene (reference sequence). The CDR3 contains 11 residues. As DNA, the CDR3 is TGCAGTGCTACGGAGTACAATGAGCAGTACTTC. Amino acid sequence: CSATEYNEQYF.

The chain uses TRBV29-1 and TRBJ2-5, with TRBD2 matching over 7 bases. The ends lost 6 bases at V and 4 bases at J; junction bases unmatched: 8. This CDR3 has 13 residues. Per germline, CDR1 SQVTM and CDR2 ANQGSEA. CDR3 residues: CSVRNGGGETQYF. The CDR3 bases are TGCAGCGTCCGGAATGGCGGGGGAGAGACCCAGTACTTC.